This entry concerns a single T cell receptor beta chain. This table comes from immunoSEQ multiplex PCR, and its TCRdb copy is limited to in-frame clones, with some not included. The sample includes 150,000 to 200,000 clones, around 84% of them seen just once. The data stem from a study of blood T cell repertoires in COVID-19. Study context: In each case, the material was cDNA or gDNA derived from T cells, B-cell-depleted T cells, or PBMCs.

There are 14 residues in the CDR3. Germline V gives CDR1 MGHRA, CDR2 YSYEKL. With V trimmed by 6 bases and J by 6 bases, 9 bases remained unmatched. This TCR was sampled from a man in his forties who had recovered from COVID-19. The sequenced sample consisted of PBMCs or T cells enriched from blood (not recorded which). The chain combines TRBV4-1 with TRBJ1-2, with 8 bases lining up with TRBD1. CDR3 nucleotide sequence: TGCGCCAGCAGGACAGGGGAGGGGAAGGATGGCTACACCTTC. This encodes CASRTGEGKDGYTF.